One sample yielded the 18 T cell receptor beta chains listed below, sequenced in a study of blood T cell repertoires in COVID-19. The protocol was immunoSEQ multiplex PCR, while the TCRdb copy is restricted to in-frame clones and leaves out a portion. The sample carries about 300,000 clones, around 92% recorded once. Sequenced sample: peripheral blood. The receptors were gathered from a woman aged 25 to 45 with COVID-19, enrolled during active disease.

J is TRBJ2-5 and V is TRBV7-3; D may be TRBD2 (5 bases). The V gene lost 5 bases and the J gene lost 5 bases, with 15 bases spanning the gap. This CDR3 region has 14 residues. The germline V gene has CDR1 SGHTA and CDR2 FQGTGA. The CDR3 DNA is TGTGCCAGCAGCCCTGGAGGCGCGGTGGAGACCCAGTACTTC. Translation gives CASSPGGAVETQYF.

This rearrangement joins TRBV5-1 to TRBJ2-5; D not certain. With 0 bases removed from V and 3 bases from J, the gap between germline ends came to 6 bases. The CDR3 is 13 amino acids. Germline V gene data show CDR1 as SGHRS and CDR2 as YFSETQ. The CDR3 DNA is TGCGCCAGCAGCTTGGGTGTAGAAGAGACCCAGTACTTC. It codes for CASSLGVEETQYF.

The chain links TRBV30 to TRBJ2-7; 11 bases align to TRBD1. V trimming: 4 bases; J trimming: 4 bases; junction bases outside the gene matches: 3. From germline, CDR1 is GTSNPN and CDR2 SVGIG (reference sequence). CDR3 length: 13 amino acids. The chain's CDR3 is CAWNGQGAYEQYV. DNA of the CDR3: TGTGCCTGGAACGGACAGGGGGCTTACGAGCAGTACGTC.

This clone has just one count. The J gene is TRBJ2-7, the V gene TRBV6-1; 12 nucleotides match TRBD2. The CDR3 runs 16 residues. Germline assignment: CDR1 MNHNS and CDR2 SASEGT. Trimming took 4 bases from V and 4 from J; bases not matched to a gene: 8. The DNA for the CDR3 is TGTGCCAGCAGTGCCGGGACTAGCGGGTTCTTATACGAGCAGTACTTC. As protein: CASSAGTSGFLYEQYF.

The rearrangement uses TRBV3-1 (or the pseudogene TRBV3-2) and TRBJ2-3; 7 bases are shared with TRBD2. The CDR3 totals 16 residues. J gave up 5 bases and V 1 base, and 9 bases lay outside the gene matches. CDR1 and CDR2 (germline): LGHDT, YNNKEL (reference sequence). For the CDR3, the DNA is TGTGCCAGCAGCCAAGGACTAGCCAATAAGGGAGATACGCAGTATTTT. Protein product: CASSQGLANKGDTQYF.

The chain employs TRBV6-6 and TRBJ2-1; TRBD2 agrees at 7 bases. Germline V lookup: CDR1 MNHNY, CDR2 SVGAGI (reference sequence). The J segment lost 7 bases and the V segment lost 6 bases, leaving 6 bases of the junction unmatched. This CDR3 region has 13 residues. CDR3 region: CASRNLGGNEQFF. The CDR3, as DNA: TGTGCCAGCAGAAACCTGGGGGGGAATGAGCAGTTCTTC.

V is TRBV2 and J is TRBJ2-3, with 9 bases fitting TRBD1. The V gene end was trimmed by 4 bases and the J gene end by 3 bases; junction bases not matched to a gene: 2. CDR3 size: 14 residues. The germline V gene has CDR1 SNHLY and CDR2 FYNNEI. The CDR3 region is CASSVTGGTDTQYF. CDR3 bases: TGTGCCAGCAGTGTGACAGGGGGAACAGATACGCAGTATTTT.

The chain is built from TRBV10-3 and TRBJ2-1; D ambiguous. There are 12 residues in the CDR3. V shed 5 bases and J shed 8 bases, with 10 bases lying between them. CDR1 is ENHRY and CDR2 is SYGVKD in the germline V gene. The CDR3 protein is CAISKTADEQFF. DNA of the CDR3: TGTGCCATCAGTAAGACCGCGGATGAGCAGTTCTTC.

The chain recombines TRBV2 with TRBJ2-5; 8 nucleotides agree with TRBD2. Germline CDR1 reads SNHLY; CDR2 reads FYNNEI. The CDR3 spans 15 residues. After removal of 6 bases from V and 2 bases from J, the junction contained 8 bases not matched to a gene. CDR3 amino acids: CASSIERGPQETQYF. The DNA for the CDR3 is TGTGCCAGCAGCATTGAGCGGGGGCCGCAAGAGACCCAGTACTTC.

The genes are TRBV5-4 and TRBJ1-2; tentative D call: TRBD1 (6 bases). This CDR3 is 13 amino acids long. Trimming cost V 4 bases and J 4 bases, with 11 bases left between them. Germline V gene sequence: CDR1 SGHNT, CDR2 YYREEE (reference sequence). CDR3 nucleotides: TGTGCCAGCAGCCAAACAGGGCTCTATGGCTACACCTTC. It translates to CASSQTGLYGYTF. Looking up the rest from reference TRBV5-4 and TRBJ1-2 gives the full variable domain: ETGVTQSPTHLIKTRGQQVTLRCSSQSGHNTVSWYQQALGQGPQFIFQYYREEENGRGNFPPRFSGLQFPNYSSELNVNALELDDSALYLCASSQTGLYGYTFGSGTRLTVV.

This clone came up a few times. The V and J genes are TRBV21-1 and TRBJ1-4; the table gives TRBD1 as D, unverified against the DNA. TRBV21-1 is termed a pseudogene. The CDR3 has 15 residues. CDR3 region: CASSKVGTGGEKLFF. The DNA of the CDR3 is TGTGCCAGCAGCAAAGTGGGGACAGGGGGTGAAAAACTGTTTTTT.

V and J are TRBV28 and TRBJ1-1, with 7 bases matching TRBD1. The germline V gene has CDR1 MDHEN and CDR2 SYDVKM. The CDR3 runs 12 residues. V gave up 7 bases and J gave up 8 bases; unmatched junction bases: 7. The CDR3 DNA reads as TGTGCCAGCATGACAGGGAGTCCCGAAGCTTTCTTT. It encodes CASMTGSPEAFF.

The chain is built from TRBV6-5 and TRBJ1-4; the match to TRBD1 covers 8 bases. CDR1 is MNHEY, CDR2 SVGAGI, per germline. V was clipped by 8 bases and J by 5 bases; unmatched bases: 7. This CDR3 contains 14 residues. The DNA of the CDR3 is TGTGCCAGCCTACCGGGACAGGCGAATGAAAAACTGTTTTTT. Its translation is CASLPGQANEKLFF.

The CDR3 here is CASRGQAYNEQFF. Written as DNA, the CDR3 is TGTGCCAGCAGGGGACAGGCCTACAATGAGCAGTTCTTC. The chain joins TRBV27 to TRBJ2-1; TRBD1 agrees at 8 bases. With 6 bases clipped from V and 2 bases from J, the junction kept 0 bases outside the gene matches. The germline V gene has CDR1 MNHEY and CDR2 SMNVEV (reference sequence). CDR3 size: 13 residues.

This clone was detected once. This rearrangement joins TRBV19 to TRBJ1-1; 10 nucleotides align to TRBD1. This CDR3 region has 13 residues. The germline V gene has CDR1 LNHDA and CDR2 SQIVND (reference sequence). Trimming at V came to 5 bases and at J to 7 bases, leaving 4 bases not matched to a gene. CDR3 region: CASSSTGGIEAFF. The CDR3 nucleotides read TGTGCCAGTAGTTCGACAGGGGGCATTGAAGCTTTCTTT.

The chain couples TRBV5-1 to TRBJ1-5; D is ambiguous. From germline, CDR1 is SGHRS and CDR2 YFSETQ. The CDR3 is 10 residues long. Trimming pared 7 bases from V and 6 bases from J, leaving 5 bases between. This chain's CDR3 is CASRCQPQHF. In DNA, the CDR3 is TGCGCCAGCCGGTGTCAGCCCCAGCATTTT.

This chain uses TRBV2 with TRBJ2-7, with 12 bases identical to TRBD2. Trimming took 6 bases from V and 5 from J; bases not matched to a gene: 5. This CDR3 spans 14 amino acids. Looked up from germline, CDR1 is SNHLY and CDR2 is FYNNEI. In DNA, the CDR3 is TGTGCCAGCAGGAAAGGACTAGCGGGGCACGAGCAGTACTTC. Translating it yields CASRKGLAGHEQYF.

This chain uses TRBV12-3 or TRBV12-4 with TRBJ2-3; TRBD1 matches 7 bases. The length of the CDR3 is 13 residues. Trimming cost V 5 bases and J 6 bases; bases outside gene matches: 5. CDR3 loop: CASSEGAADTQYF. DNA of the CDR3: TGTGCCAGCAGTGAGGGGGCAGCCGATACGCAGTATTTT.